One sample yielded the 27 T cell receptor beta chains listed below, sequenced in a study of Graves' ophthalmopathy and Graves' hyperthyroidism. Beta-chain TCR CDR3 regions were amplified from RNA transcripts. Investigators did first-round RT-PCR with HTBI primers, then second-round multiplex PCR. TCRdb re-analysed the multiplex PCR reads in MiXCR, keeping a single row per CDR3 protein. The table lists a few hundred thousand distinct CDR3 sequences, around 18% of them singletons, with about 1.4% in the top ten. What was sequenced was peripheral blood. The receptors were sampled from a woman aged 18-29 years with Graves' ophthalmopathy.

This clonotype was detected ten times or more. The chain joins TRBV7-2 to TRBJ1-2; no clear D gene. Trimming left V 6 bases short and J 1 base short, with 15 bases between. The CDR3 runs 15 residues. Germline CDR1 reads SGHTA; CDR2 reads FQGNSA. CDR3 nucleotides: TGTGCCAGCAGTCCTACCGGAAGGAATAACTATGGCTACACCTTC. Its protein is CASSPTGRNNYGYTF.

This clonotype was detected only a few times. This chain links TRBV28 with TRBJ2-5, with 7 bases matching TRBD2. In germline, CDR1 is MDHEN, CDR2 SYDVKM. The ends lost 5 bases at V and 7 bases at J; junction bases unmatched: 7. The CDR3 is 13 amino acids. CDR3 nucleotides: TGTGCCAGCAGTATCCGGGAGGACGGGACCCAGTACTTC. It encodes CASSIREDGTQYF.

This clonotype was found many times. The CDR3 sequence is CASKRTGSDTQYF. In DNA, the CDR3 is TGTGCCAGCAAAAGGACAGGGTCGGATACGCAGTATTTT. The gene calls are TRBV2 and TRBJ2-3, with TRBD1 identical over 8 bases. The J segment lost 6 bases and the V segment lost 7 bases, leaving 6 bases of the junction unmatched. In germline, CDR1 is SNHLY, CDR2 FYNNEI. The CDR3 length is 13 residues. The whole variable domain, remainder taken from reference TRBV2 and TRBJ2-3, is EPEVTQTPSHQVTQMGQEVILRCVPISNHLYFYWYRQILGQKVEFLVSFYNNEISEKSEIFDDQFSVERPDGSNFTLKIRSTKLEDSAMYFCASKRTGSDTQYFGPGTRLTVL.

This clonotype has ten or more counts. V gene TRBV2 combines with J gene TRBJ2-3, with 7 positions matching TRBD2. The germline gives CDR1 SNHLY, CDR2 FYNNEI. The CDR3 spans 17 residues. V shed 4 bases, J shed 0 bases, and the junction held 10 bases outside the gene matches. The chain's CDR3 is CASSGWGGGSSTDTQYF. The CDR3 coding sequence is TGTGCCAGCAGTGGATGGGGGGGAGGGTCAAGCACAGATACGCAGTATTTT. The full variable domain, its missing parts supplied by reference TRBV2 and TRBJ2-3, is EPEVTQTPSHQVTQMGQEVILRCVPISNHLYFYWYRQILGQKVEFLVSFYNNEISEKSEIFDDQFSVERPDGSNFTLKIRSTKLEDSAMYFCASSGWGGGSSTDTQYFGPGTRLTVL.

This clonotype has ten or more counts. V usage is TRBV7-9 and J usage is TRBJ2-5; no clear D. V was pared by 6 bases and J by 5 bases, with 13 bases between. From germline, CDR1 is SEHNR and CDR2 FQNEAQ (reference sequence). This CDR3 is built from 13 residues. CDR3 sequence reads: CASSQSGRETQYF. For the CDR3, the DNA is TGTGCCAGCAGTCAATCGGGCCGGGAGACCCAGTACTTC.

This clonotype was detected many times. The chain combines TRBV5-1 with TRBJ2-4; D may match TRBD1 or TRBD2 (5 bases each). The V end lost 2 bases, the J end lost 6 bases, and 18 bases lay between the germline ends. The CDR3 extends over 16 amino acids. CDR1 is SGHRS, CDR2 YFSETQ, per germline. CDR3 nucleotides: TGCGCCAGCAGCTTAAGGGGACCTGGCGATCTAAACATTCAGTACTTC. Protein: CASSLRGPGDLNIQYF.

The chain joins TRBV11-2 to TRBJ2-5, with a possible D match to TRBD2 (5 bases). CDR1 is SGHAT and CDR2 is FQNNGV in the germline V gene. The CDR3 sequence is 16 residues long. Trimming stripped 5 bases from V and 9 bases from J, with 25 bases between. This CDR3 reads CASSAFGQRTTEAQYF. The CDR3 region has the DNA TGTGCCAGCAGCGCGTTCGGCCAGAGGACGACGGAGGCCCAGTACTTC.

In this sample, this clonotype turned up many times. In DNA form, the CDR3 reads TGCAGTGCTACCACCCTAGCGGGGAACACCGGGGAGCTGTTTTTT. Amino acid sequence: CSATTLAGNTGELFF. The rearrangement links TRBV20-1 to TRBJ2-2, with 8 nucleotides matching TRBD2. The CDR3 totals 15 residues. Germline trimming cut 4 bases from V and 1 base from J; bases unmatched to any gene: 5. Looked up from germline, CDR1 is DFQATT and CDR2 is SNEGSKA (reference sequence).

The rearrangement links TRBV12-5 to TRBJ1-2; 7 bases line up with TRBD1. This CDR3 region has 13 residues. J was trimmed by 5 bases and V by 6 bases; bases with no gene match: 6. Looked up from germline, CDR1 is LGHNT and CDR2 is FRNRAP. The CDR3 spells CASGRDSNYGYTF. DNA of the CDR3: TGTGCTAGTGGCCGGGACAGCAATTATGGCTACACCTTC.

This clonotype was seen many times. V is TRBV15 and J is TRBJ1-2; D possibly corresponds to TRBD1 (5 bases). V gave up 5 bases and J gave up 4 bases, with 11 bases separating them. CDR3 length: 13 amino acids. The germline gives CDR1 LNHNV, CDR2 YYDKDF (reference sequence). CDR3 DNA sequence: TGTGCCACCAGCGCGACAGAGGGCTATGGCTACACCTTC. Its protein product is CATSATEGYGYTF.

This clonotype was found many times. CDR3 in amino acids: CASTPGQGMNTEAFF. The CDR3 DNA follows: TGTGCCAGCACCCCGGGACAGGGAATGAACACTGAAGCTTTCTTT. The chain uses TRBV6-4 and TRBJ1-1, with 9 bases that match TRBD1. This CDR3 spans 15 amino acids. Germline V CDR1 and CDR2: MRHNA, SNTAGT. The V and J ends lost 7 bases and 0 bases, in that order; junction bases with no gene match: 6.

There are many counts of this clonotype. The gene calls are TRBV7-3 and TRBJ2-7, with 9 bases that match TRBD1. This CDR3 comprises 14 residues. CDR1 is SGHTA, CDR2 FQGTGA, per germline. V was pared by 5 bases and J by 5 bases, with 7 bases of the junction left unmatched. The CDR3 spells CASSVGTGHHEQYF. CDR3 nucleotide sequence: TGTGCCAGCAGCGTCGGGACAGGGCACCACGAGCAGTACTTC. The full variable domain, completed using reference TRBV7-3 and TRBJ2-7, is GAGVSQTPSNKVTEKGKYVELRCDPISGHTALYWYRQSLGQGPEFLIYFQGTGAADDSGLPNDRFFAVRPEGSVSTLKIQRTERGDSAVYLCASSVGTGHHEQYFGPGTRLTVT.

The chain has TRBV12-3 or TRBV12-4 and TRBJ2-5; D remains ambiguous. Trimming took off 5 bases at V and 2 bases at J, with 6 bases between the two ends. The CDR3 is 12 residues long. CDR3 residues: CASSGEQETQYF. CDR3 DNA: TGTGCCAGCAGTGGGGAACAAGAGACCCAGTACTTC.

This clonotype was counted ten times or more. This may arise from a read error, as a much more abundant clone is one base away. The chain links TRBV28 to TRBJ1-5; no clear D gene. This CDR3 comprises 12 residues. Trimming shortened V by 6 bases and J by 5 bases, and 8 bases separated the two germline ends. Germline V CDR1 and CDR2: MDHEN, SYDVKM. DNA of the CDR3: TGTGCCAGCAGCCGCGGGGATCAGCCCCAGCATTTT. Its translation is CASSRGDQPQHF. The variable domain in full, completed from reference TRBV28 and TRBJ1-5, reads DVKVTQSSRYLVKRTGEKVFLECVQDMDHENMFWYRQDPGLGLRLIYFSYDVKMKEKGDIPEGYSVSREKKERFSLILESASTNQTSMYLCASSRGDQPQHFGDGTRLSIL.

The table lists this clonotype with many counts. The rearrangement joins TRBV20-1 to TRBJ2-7, with 11 nucleotides matching TRBD2. V shed 0 bases and J 2 bases; nucleotides not matched to a gene: 6. The CDR3 runs 16 residues. Per germline, CDR1 DFQATT and CDR2 SNEGSKA (reference sequence). CDR3 coding DNA: TGCAGTGCTAGAGATCCGTTAGCGGGAGGGCCCTACGAGCAGTACTTC. Translation: CSARDPLAGGPYEQYF.

This clonotype occurred many times. The V call is TRBV6-2 or TRBV6-3, the J call TRBJ2-1, with D perhaps TRBD2 (5 bases). CDR1 MNHEY and CDR2 SVGEGT come from the germline V gene. The ends were cut back, 4 bases at V and 10 bases at J, with 17 bases in the middle. This CDR3 has 14 residues. CDR3 protein: CASSSGEVGVEQFF. The CDR3 coding sequence is TGTGCCAGCAGTTCGGGTGAGGTCGGGGTCGAGCAGTTCTTC.

At least ten counts were recorded for this clonotype. The J gene is TRBJ1-1, the V gene TRBV20-1; D remains ambiguous. V was pared by 6 bases and J by 5 bases, with 19 bases between. The CDR3 length is 14 residues. Germline V gene data show CDR1 as DFQATT and CDR2 as SNEGSKA (reference sequence). CDR3 sequence reads: CSASPGVRRTEAFF. In DNA form, the CDR3 reads TGCAGTGCCAGTCCCGGAGTGCGACGAACTGAAGCTTTCTTT.

This clonotype was seen repeatedly, ten times or more. This sequence joins TRBV5-6 and TRBJ2-5; TRBD1 matches 8 bases. Trimming at V came to 4 bases and at J to 3 bases, leaving 5 bases not matched to a gene. Germline CDR1 and CDR2: SGHDT and YYEEEE. CDR3 length: 14 amino acids. The DNA of the CDR3 is TGTGCCAGCAGCCCAAAGACAGGGGAAGAGACCCAGTACTTC. Amino acids: CASSPKTGEETQYF.

This clonotype was recorded many times. The chain combines TRBV4-3 with TRBJ2-5, with D tentatively TRBD2 (5 bases). Germline-derived CDR1 and CDR2 are LGHNA and YSLEER. The V gene lost 3 bases and the J gene lost 5 bases, with 10 bases spanning the gap. CDR3 length equals 13 residues. The CDR3: CASSQKRWETQYF. For the CDR3, the DNA is TGCGCCAGCAGCCAGAAGCGGTGGGAGACCCAGTACTTC.

In its sample, this clonotype was seen many times. The chain uses TRBV19 and TRBJ2-5, with D perhaps TRBD1 (6 bases). The ends were cut back, 5 bases at V and 1 base at J, with 14 bases in the middle. The CDR3 contains 15 residues. In germline, CDR1 is LNHDA, CDR2 SQIVND (reference sequence). CDR3 protein: CASSLTRGSQETQYF. CDR3 sequence (DNA): TGTGCCAGTAGTTTGACGAGGGGGAGCCAAGAGACCCAGTACTTC. Looking up the rest from reference TRBV19 and TRBJ2-5 gives the full variable domain: DGGITQSPKYLFRKEGQNVTLSCEQNLNHDAMYWYRQDPGQGLRLIYYSQIVNDFQKGDIAEGYSVSREKKESFPLTVTSAQKNPTAFYLCASSLTRGSQETQYFGPGTRLLVL.

At least ten counts were recorded for this clonotype. CDR3 amino acids: CASSPLDRVDTEAFF. CDR3 bases: TGTGCCAGCTCACCACTCGACAGGGTGGACACTGAAGCTTTCTTT. The chain is built from TRBV18 and TRBJ1-1; 7 nucleotides align to TRBD1. CDR1 and CDR2 from the germline V gene are KGHSH and LQKENI. This CDR3 region has 15 residues. With 1 base clipped from V and 3 bases from J, the junction kept 5 bases outside the gene matches.

This clonotype has at least ten counts. The rearrangement uses TRBV28 and TRBJ2-7; TRBD1 or TRBD2 may be the D gene (5 bases each). Germline CDR1 and CDR2: MDHEN and SYDVKM. Trimming removed 7 bases at V and 4 bases at J, with 17 bases between. The CDR3 is 14 amino acids. The CDR3 DNA reads as TGTGCCAGCACCCACGGGACGAGGCTATACGAGCAGTACTTC. It yields the protein CASTHGTRLYEQYF. Full variable domain (rest looked up from reference TRBV28 and TRBJ2-7): DVKVTQSSRYLVKRTGEKVFLECVQDMDHENMFWYRQDPGLGLRLIYFSYDVKMKEKGDIPEGYSVSREKKERFSLILESASTNQTSMYLCASTHGTRLYEQYFGPGTRLTVT.

This clonotype has ten or more counts. The chain joins TRBV2 to TRBJ2-7; TRBD2 agrees at 8 bases. This CDR3 has 14 residues. V was pared by 8 bases and J by 3 bases, with 9 bases of the junction left unmatched. Germline V lookup: CDR1 SNHLY, CDR2 FYNNEI. CDR3 sequence (DNA): TGTGCCAGCTATCCCGGACTAGCCGGCTACGAGCAGTACTTC. It encodes CASYPGLAGYEQYF.

This clonotype has a count of ten or more. The chain uses TRBV5-1 and TRBJ2-5; D possibly corresponds to TRBD1 (6 bases). V gave up 4 bases and J gave up 3 bases, with 31 bases separating them. The CDR3 totals 20 residues. Looked up from germline, CDR1 is SGHRS and CDR2 is YFSETQ. Here the CDR3 DNA reads TGCGCCAGCAGCCGAGCAGAAAGACAGGCTATCAAACGAGATAAAGAGACCCAGTACTTC. Its protein is CASSRAERQAIKRDKETQYF.

There are many counts of this clonotype. The chain has TRBV6-5 and TRBJ1-2; 8 bases map to TRBD1. From germline, CDR1 is MNHEY and CDR2 SVGAGI. Trimming took 0 bases from V and 5 from J; bases not matched to a gene: 5. The CDR3 loop spans 15 amino acids. The DNA of the CDR3 is TGTGCCAGCAGTTACTCAGGACAGGGTCGATATGGCTACACCTTC. It specifies CASSYSGQGRYGYTF.

There are many counts of this clonotype. The chain recombines TRBV7-3 with TRBJ2-2; 9 bases align to TRBD1. The CDR3 contains 20 residues. With 0 bases clipped from V and 0 bases from J, the junction kept 11 bases outside the gene matches. Germline assignment: CDR1 SGHTA and CDR2 FQGTGA. This CDR3 is CASSLTAGTGRVANTGELFF. Here the CDR3 DNA reads TGTGCCAGCAGCTTAACGGCCGGGACAGGGAGAGTCGCGAACACCGGGGAGCTGTTTTTT. The variable domain in full, completed from reference TRBV7-3 and TRBJ2-2, reads GAGVSQTPSNKVTEKGKYVELRCDPISGHTALYWYRQSLGQGPEFLIYFQGTGAADDSGLPNDRFFAVRPEGSVSTLKIQRTERGDSAVYLCASSLTAGTGRVANTGELFFGEGSRLTVL.

The chain links TRBV20-1 to TRBJ2-7; D gene ambiguous. The germline gives CDR1 DFQATT, CDR2 SNEGSKA (reference sequence). The CDR3 runs to 13 residues. V was cut by 7 bases and J by 6 bases, with 19 bases left in between. In DNA, the CDR3 is TGCAGTGTGGAAAGGGCGACTGAAGCCGAGCAGTACTTC. It specifies CSVERATEAEQYF.